One sample yielded the 5 T cell receptor beta chains listed below, sequenced in a study of blood T cell repertoires in COVID-19. Repertoires were generated with immunoSEQ multiplex PCR, while TCRdb's copy carries only in-frame clones and drops some. The sample lists 100,000 to 150,000 clones, around 89% occurring once. Sequences were obtained from peripheral blood. The receptors derive from a human donor in a cohort sampled during active COVID-19.

The gene calls are TRBV19 and TRBJ2-7, with 8 bases lining up with TRBD1. CDR3 length equals 14 residues. Germline CDR1 LNHDA, CDR2 SQIVND (reference sequence). V gave up 7 bases and J gave up 2 bases; unmatched junction bases: 7. The CDR3 DNA sequence: TGTGCCAGTACCCCCGACAGGGGCCCCTACGAGCAGTACTTC. Translating it yields CASTPDRGPYEQYF.

This clone appeared a single time. Here the CDR3 reads CAISNNRDSGANVLTF. The CDR3 region has the DNA TGTGCCATCAGTAATAACAGGGACTCTGGGGCCAACGTCCTGACTTTC. This rearrangement joins TRBV10-3 to TRBJ2-6; tentatively, D is TRBD1 (6 bases). Germline V gene data show CDR1 as ENHRY and CDR2 as SYGVKD. Trimming cost V 5 bases and J 0 bases, with 11 bases left between them. The CDR3 is 16 residues long.

This clone was picked up a small number of times. The chain has TRBV4-1 and TRBJ1-5, with D perhaps TRBD1 (6 bases). There are 17 residues in the CDR3. V was shortened by 0 bases and J by 2 bases, with 14 bases between the two germline ends. Per germline, CDR1 MGHRA and CDR2 YSYEKL. CDR3: CASSQELSGTRNQPQHF. In nucleotides, the CDR3 is TGCGCCAGCAGCCAAGAATTATCCGGGACACGCAATCAGCCCCAGCATTTT.

The rearrangement uses TRBV5-1 and TRBJ2-7; TRBD2 aligns across 12 bases. Germline-derived CDR1 and CDR2 are SGHRS and YFSETQ. With V trimmed by 4 bases and J by 5 bases, 16 bases remained unmatched. This CDR3 comprises 18 residues. The CDR3 sequence: CASSTGLAGGPLGDEQYF. CDR3 coding DNA: TGCGCCAGCAGCACGGGCCTAGCGGGAGGGCCGCTTGGGGACGAGCAGTACTTC. Supplemented by reference TRBV5-1 and TRBJ2-7, the full variable domain reads KAGVTQTPRYLIKTRGQQVTLSCSPISGHRSVSWYQQTPGQGLQFLFEYFSETQRNKGNFPGRFSGRQFSNSRSEMNVSTLELGDSALYLCASSTGLAGGPLGDEQYFGPGTRLTVT.

This clone was counted only a few times. The V and J genes are TRBV14 and TRBJ2-4, with 9 positions matching TRBD2. Germline assignment: CDR1 SGHDN and CDR2 FVKESK. V shed 0 bases, J shed 1 base, and the junction held 7 bases outside the gene matches. CDR3 length equals 18 residues. Written as DNA, the CDR3 is TGTGCCAGCAGCCAAGATTGGGCGGGAGGGCCGGCCAAAAACATTCAGTACTTC. As protein: CASSQDWAGGPAKNIQYF.